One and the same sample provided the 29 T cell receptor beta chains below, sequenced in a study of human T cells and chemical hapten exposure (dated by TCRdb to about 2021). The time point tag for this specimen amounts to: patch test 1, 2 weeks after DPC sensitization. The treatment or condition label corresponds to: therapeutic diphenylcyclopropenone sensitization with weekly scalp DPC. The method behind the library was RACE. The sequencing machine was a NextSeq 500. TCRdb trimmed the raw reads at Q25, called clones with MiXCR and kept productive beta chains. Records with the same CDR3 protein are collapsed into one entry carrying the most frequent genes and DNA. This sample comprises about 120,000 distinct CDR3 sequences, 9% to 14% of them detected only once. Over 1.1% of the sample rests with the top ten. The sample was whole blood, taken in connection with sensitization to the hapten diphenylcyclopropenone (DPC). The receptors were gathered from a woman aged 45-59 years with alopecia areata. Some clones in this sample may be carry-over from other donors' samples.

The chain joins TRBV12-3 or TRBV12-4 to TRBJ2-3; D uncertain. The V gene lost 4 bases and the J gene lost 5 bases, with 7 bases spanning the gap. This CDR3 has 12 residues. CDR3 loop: CASSSKGDTQYF. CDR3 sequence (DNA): TGTGCCAGCAGTTCTAAAGGAGATACGCAGTATTTT.

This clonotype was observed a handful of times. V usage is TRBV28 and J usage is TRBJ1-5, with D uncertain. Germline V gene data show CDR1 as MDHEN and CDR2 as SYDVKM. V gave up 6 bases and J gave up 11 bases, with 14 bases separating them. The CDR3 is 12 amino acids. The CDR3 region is CASRVESFTQHF. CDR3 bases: TGTGCCAGCAGAGTAGAATCCTTCACCCAGCATTTT.

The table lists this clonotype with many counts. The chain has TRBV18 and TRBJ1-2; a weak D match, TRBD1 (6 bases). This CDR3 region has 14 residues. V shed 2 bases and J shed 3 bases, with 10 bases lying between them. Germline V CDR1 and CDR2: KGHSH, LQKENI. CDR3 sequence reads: CASSPWRGHYGYTF. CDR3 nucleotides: TGTGCCAGCTCACCATGGCGGGGGCACTATGGCTACACCTTC.

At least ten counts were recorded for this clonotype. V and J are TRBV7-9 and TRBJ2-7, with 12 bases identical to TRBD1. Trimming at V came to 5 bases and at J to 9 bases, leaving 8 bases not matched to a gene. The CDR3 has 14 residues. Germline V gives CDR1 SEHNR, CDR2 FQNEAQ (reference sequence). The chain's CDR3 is CASSAGTGGAGQYF. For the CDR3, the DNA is TGTGCCAGCAGCGCCGGGACAGGGGGCGCCGGGCAGTACTTC.

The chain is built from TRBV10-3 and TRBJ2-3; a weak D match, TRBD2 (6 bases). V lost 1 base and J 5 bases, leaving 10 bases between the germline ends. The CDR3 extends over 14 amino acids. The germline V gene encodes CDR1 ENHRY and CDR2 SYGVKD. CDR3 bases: TGTGCCATCAGTGAGTTGGGGCGGGGAGATACGCAGTATTTT. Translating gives CAISELGRGDTQYF.

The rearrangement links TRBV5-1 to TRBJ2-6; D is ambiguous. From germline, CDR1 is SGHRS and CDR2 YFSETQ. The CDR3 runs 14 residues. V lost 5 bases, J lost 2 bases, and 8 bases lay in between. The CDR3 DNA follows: TGCGCCAGCAGACCTACGACTGGGGCCAACGTCCTGACTTTC. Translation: CASRPTTGANVLTF. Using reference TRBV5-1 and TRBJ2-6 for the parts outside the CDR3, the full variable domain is KAGVTQTPRYLIKTRGQQVTLSCSPISGHRSVSWYQQTPGQGLQFLFEYFSETQRNKGNFPGRFSGRQFSNSRSEMNVSTLELGDSALYLCASRPTTGANVLTFGAGSRLTVL.

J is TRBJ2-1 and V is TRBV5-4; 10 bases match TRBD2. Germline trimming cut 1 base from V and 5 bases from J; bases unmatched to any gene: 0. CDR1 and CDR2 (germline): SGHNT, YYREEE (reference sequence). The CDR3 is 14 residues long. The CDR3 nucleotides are TGTGCCAGCAGCTTGACTAGCGGGAACAATGAGCAGTTCTTC. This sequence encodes CASSLTSGNNEQFF.

The CDR3 coding sequence is TGTGCCAGCAGCTTAGATGGTAGAGATACGCAGTATTTT. It codes for CASSLDGRDTQYF. V is TRBV7-9 and J is TRBJ2-3; no clear D. The germline gives CDR1 SEHNR, CDR2 FQNEAQ (reference sequence). The CDR3 has 13 residues. V was cut by 1 base and J by 5 bases, with 7 bases left in between. Together with reference TRBV7-9 and TRBJ2-3, the CDR3 gives the full variable domain: DTGVSQNPRHKITKRGQNVTFRCDPISEHNRLYWYRQTLGQGPEFLTYFQNEAQLEKSRLLSDRFSAERPKGSFSTLEIQRTEQGDSAMYLCASSLDGRDTQYFGPGTRLTVL.

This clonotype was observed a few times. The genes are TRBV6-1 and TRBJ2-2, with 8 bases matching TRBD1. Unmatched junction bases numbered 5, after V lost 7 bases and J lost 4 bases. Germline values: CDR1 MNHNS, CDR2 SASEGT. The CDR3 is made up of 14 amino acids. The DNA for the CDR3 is TGTGCCAGCATATCAGGGGGCCTCACCGGGGAGCTGTTTTTT. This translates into CASISGGLTGELFF.

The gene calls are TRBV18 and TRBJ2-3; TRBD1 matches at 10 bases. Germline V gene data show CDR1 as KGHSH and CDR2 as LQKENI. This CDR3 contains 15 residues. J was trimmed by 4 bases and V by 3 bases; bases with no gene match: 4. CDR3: CASSPRTGGADTQYF. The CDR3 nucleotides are TGTGCCAGCTCACCTAGGACAGGGGGTGCAGATACGCAGTATTTT. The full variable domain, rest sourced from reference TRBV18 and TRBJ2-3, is NAGVMQNPRHLVRRRGQEARLRCSPMKGHSHVYWYRQLPEEGLKFMVYLQKENIIDESGMPKERFSAEFPKEGPSILRIQQVVRGDSAAYFCASSPRTGGADTQYFGPGTRLTVL.

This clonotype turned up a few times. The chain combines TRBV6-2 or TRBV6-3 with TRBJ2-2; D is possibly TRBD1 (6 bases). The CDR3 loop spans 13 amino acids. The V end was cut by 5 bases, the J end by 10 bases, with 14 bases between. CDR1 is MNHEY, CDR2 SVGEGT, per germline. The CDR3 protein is CASSLTGVPELFF. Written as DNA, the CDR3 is TGTGCCAGCAGTCTGACAGGAGTTCCGGAGCTGTTTTTT.

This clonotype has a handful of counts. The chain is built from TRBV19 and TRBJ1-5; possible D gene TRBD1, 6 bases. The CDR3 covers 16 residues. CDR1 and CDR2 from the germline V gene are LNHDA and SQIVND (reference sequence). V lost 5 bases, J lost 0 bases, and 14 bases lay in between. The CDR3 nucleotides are TGTGCCAGTAGTCCGACAGGATGGGATAGCAATCAGCCCCAGCATTTT. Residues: CASSPTGWDSNQPQHF.

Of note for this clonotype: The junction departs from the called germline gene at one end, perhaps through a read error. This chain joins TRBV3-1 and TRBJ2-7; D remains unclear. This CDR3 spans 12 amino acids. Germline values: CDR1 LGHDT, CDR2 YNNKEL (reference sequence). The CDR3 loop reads CASSSPGRDPDF. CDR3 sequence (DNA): TGTGCCAGCAGCTCGCCGGGTCGCGACCCAGACTTC.

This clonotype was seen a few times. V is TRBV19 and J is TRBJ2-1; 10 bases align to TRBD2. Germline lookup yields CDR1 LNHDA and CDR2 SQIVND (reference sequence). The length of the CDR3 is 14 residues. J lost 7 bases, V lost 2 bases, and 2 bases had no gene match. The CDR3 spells CASSITSGANEQFF. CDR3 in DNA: TGTGCCAGTAGTATAACTAGCGGGGCAAATGAGCAGTTCTTC.

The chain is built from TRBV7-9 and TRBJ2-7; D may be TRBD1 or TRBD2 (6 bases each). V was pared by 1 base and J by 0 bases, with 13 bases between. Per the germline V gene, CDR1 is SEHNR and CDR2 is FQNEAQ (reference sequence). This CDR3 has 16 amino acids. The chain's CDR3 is CASSLVSGASSYEQYF. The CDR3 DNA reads TGTGCCAGCAGCTTAGTGTCGGGGGCGAGCTCCTACGAGCAGTACTTC.

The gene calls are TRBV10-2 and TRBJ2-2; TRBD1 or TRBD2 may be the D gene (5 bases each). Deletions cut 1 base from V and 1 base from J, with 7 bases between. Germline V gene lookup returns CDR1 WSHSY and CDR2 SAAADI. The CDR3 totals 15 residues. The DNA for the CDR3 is TGCGCCAGCAGTGAGTTTGGGGGGAACACCGGGGAGCTGTTTTTT. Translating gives CASSEFGGNTGELFF.

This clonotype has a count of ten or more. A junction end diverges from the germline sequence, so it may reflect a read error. Here the CDR3 reads CASSQQETQYF. For the CDR3, the DNA is TGTGCCAGCAGCCAACAAGAGACCCAGTACTTC. The genes are TRBV4-1 and TRBJ2-5, with D unclear. CDR1 and CDR2 (germline): MGHRA, YSYEKL. The length of the CDR3 is 11 residues.

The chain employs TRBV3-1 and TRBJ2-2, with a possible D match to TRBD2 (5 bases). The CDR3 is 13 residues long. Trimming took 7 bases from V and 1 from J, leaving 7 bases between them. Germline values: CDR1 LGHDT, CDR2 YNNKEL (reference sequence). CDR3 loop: CASNGLNTGELFF. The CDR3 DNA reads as TGTGCCAGCAACGGACTGAACACCGGGGAGCTGTTTTTT.

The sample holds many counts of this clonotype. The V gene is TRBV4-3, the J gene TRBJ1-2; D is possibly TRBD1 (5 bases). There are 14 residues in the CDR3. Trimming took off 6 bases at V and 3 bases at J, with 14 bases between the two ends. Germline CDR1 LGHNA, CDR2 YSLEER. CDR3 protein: CASSHDNRYYGYTF. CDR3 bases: TGCGCCAGCAGTCATGACAACAGGTACTATGGCTACACCTTC.

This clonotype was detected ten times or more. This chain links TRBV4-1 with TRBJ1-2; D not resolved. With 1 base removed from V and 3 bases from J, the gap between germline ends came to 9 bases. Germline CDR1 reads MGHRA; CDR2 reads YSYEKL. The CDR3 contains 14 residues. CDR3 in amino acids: CASSQVARDYGYTF. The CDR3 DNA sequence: TGCGCCAGCAGCCAAGTGGCCAGAGACTATGGCTACACCTTC.

The CDR3 nucleotides are TGCAGCGGTTGTATGGACGGGCCCCCCTGTTACTTC. This sequence encodes CSGCMDGPPCYF. The chain is built from TRBV29-1 and TRBJ2-7; D not certain. The CDR3 consists of 12 residues. V shed 7 bases and J shed 13 bases, with 23 bases lying between them. The germline CDR1 and CDR2 sequences are SQVTM and ANQGSEA.

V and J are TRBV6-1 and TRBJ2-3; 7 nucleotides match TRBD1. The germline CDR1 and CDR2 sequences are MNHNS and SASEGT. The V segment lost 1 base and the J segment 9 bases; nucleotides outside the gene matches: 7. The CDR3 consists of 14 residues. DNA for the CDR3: TGTGCCAGCAGTGAAGGAGGGGGCTCGGAGACGCAGTATTTT. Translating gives CASSEGGGSETQYF.

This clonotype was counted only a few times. Here the CDR3 DNA reads TGTGCCAGCCAGGGAATCAATCAGCCCCAGCATTTT. Translation: CASQGINQPQHF. The V and J genes are TRBV28 and TRBJ1-5, with D possibly matching TRBD1 (5 bases). Deletions cut 8 bases from V and 3 bases from J, with 8 bases between. Germline values: CDR1 MDHEN, CDR2 SYDVKM. This CDR3 is built from 12 residues. Using reference TRBV28 and TRBJ1-5 for the parts outside the CDR3, the full variable domain is DVKVTQSSRYLVKRTGEKVFLECVQDMDHENMFWYRQDPGLGLRLIYFSYDVKMKEKGDIPEGYSVSREKKERFSLILESASTNQTSMYLCASQGINQPQHFGDGTRLSIL.

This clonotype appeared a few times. The CDR3 nucleotides are TGTGCCAGCAGCTTGGGGGGAATTGAGCAGTTCTTC. This encodes CASSLGGIEQFF. This chain links TRBV7-6 with TRBJ2-1; tentative D call: TRBD2 (6 bases). Looked up from germline, CDR1 is SGHVS and CDR2 is FNYEAQ. CDR3 length: 12 residues. The V gene lost 3 bases and the J gene lost 9 bases, with 9 bases spanning the gap.

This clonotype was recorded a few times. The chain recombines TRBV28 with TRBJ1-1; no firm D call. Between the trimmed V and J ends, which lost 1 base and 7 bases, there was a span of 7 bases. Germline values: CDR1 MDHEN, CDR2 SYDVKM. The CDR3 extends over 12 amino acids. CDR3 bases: TGTGCCAGCAGTTTATCTGCAAGTGAAGCTTTCTTT. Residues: CASSLSASEAFF. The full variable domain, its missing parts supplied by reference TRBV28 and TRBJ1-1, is DVKVTQSSRYLVKRTGEKVFLECVQDMDHENMFWYRQDPGLGLRLIYFSYDVKMKEKGDIPEGYSVSREKKERFSLILESASTNQTSMYLCASSLSASEAFFGQGTRLTVV.

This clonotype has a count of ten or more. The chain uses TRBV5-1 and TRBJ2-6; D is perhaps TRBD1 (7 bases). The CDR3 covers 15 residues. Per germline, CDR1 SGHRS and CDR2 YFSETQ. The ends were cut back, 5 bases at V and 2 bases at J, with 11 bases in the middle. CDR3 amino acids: CASREGATGANVLTF. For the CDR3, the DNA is TGCGCCAGCAGGGAGGGGGCCACTGGGGCCAACGTCCTGACTTTC.

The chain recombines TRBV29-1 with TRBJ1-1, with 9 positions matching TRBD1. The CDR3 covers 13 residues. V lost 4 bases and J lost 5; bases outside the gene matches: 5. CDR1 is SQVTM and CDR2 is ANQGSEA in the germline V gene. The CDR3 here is CSVAGQGGTEAFF. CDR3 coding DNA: TGCAGCGTTGCGGGACAGGGAGGAACTGAAGCTTTCTTT.

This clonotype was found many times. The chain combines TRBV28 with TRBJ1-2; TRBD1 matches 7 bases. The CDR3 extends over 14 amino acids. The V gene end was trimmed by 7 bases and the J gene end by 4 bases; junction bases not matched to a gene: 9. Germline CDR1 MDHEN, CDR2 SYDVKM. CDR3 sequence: CASIPVGGSYGYTF. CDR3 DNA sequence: TGTGCCAGCATCCCCGTAGGGGGCTCCTATGGCTACACCTTC.

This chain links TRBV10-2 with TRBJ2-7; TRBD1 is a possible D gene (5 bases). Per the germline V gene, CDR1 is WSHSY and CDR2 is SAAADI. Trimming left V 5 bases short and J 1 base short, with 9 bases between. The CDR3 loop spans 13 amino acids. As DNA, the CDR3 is TGCGCCAGCAGTCCACAGGCGTCCTACGAGCAGTACTTC. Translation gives CASSPQASYEQYF.